Reported below is one T cell receptor (beta chain). Authors' methods: Amplification from reference gene primers served as the basis for estimated nucleated cell counts. The method was immunoSEQ multiplex PCR; TCRdb's version includes in-frame clones alone and lacks a portion of them. The V and J calls and clone size were taken over from that table, and D and trimming were inferred from the DNA. This sample has over 130,000 clones; about 87% occur once, and the top ten carry about 11%. This entry comes from a study of blood T cell repertoires in COVID-19. About the research overall: Sites in the United States, Italy and Spain provided acute and convalescent COVID-19 samples. T cells, B-cell-depleted T cells, or PBMCs provided the cDNA or gDNA that served as material.

The TCR sequence derives from a man aged 60 to 69 with active or convalescent COVID-19. Sequencing used peripheral blood.

CDR3 in amino acids: CASSHLGGGNGEQFF. CDR3 in DNA: TGTGCCAGCAGCCACTTGGGTGGAGGGAATGGTGAGCAGTTCTTC. The V gene is TRBV3-1 (or the pseudogene TRBV3-2), the J gene TRBJ2-1; maybe TRBD2 (6 bases). This CDR3 comprises 15 residues. Looked up from germline, CDR1 is LGHDT and CDR2 is YNNKEL (reference sequence). Trimming cost V 3 bases and J 9 bases, with 18 bases left between them.